These T cell receptor beta chains were read from a single sample in a study of cytotoxic CD8 clonotypes in ibrutinib-treated CLL. Profiled with immunoSEQ multiplex PCR; TCRdb holds only in-frame clones, not every one. Of about 160,000 clones in the sample, about 80% were seen once. The specimen comprised PBMCs, sampled after 24 months of ibrutinib treatment. These receptors were obtained from a human donor with chronic lymphocytic leukemia. CDR3s include the opening cysteine and the closing phenylalanine or tryptophan. Fields, in order: V gene, clone size, J gene, D gene, CDR3 protein, CDR3 DNA. The D gene is left open where the match is weak. Some rows mark clone size as missing; the rest say once, few, many or name a class of expanded clone.

v_call: TRBV18
clone_size: .
j_call: TRBJ2-5
d_call: .
cdr3_aa: CASSPPGQGFGTQYF
cdr3_nt: TGTGCCAGCTCACCGCCCGGGCAGGGATTCGGGACCCAGTACTTC

v_call: TRBV18
clone_size: .
j_call: TRBJ2-7
d_call: .
cdr3_aa: CASSPGTYEQYF
cdr3_nt: TGTGCCAGCTCACCGGGGACATACGAGCAGTACTTC

v_call: TRBV28
clone_size: .
j_call: TRBJ2-1
d_call: .
cdr3_aa: CASSSPVAGSSYNEQFF
cdr3_nt: TGTGCCAGCAGTTCCCCCGTCGCGGGGAGCTCCTACAATGAGCAGTTCTTC

v_call: TRBV5-1
clone_size: .
j_call: TRBJ2-7
d_call: .
cdr3_aa: CASSGDKYEQYF
cdr3_nt: TGCGCCAGCAGCGGGGACAAATACGAGCAGTACTTC

v_call: TRBV27
clone_size: many
j_call: TRBJ2-3
d_call: TRBD2
cdr3_aa: CASEGLAGDTQYF
cdr3_nt: TGTGCCAGTGAGGGACTAGCAGGAGATACGCAGTATTTT

v_call: TRBV6-5
clone_size: .
j_call: TRBJ2-7
d_call: TRBD2
cdr3_aa: CATSGLAGASEQYF
cdr3_nt: TGTGCTACCTCCGGGCTAGCGGGAGCGAGTGAGCAGTACTTC

v_call: TRBV30
clone_size: .
j_call: TRBJ1-5
d_call: .
cdr3_aa: CAWSVGAGSGNQPQHF
cdr3_nt: TGTGCCTGGAGTGTAGGGGCAGGTTCTGGCAATCAGCCCCAGCATTTT

v_call: TRBV6-5
clone_size: .
j_call: TRBJ1-2
d_call: .
cdr3_aa: CASSPRTEPSYGYTF
cdr3_nt: TGTGCCAGCAGCCCCCGGACGGAACCTTCCTATGGCTACACCTTC

v_call: TRBV5-1
clone_size: once
j_call: TRBJ2-5
d_call: .
cdr3_aa: CASSLALGSETQYF
cdr3_nt: TGCGCCAGCAGCTTGGCCCTCGGGTCGGAGACCCAGTACTTC

v_call: TRBV2
clone_size: .
j_call: TRBJ1-1
d_call: .
cdr3_aa: CASRITGLRTEAFF
cdr3_nt: TGTGCCAGCAGGATTACAGGGTTGCGGACTGAAGCTTTCTTT

v_call: TRBV2
clone_size: .
j_call: TRBJ1-1
d_call: .
cdr3_aa: CASRKQGRGNTEAFF
cdr3_nt: TGTGCCAGCAGAAAACAGGGAAGGGGGAACACTGAAGCTTTCTTT

v_call: TRBV19
clone_size: .
j_call: TRBJ1-1
d_call: TRBD1
cdr3_aa: CASSIRTGARRNTEAFF
cdr3_nt: TGTGCCAGTAGTATCCGGACAGGCGCGAGGAGGAACACTGAAGCTTTCTTT

v_call: TRBV18
clone_size: .
j_call: TRBJ2-7
d_call: TRBD2
cdr3_aa: CASSAGTMTYEQYF
cdr3_nt: TGTGCCAGCTCAGCCGGGACTATGACCTACGAGCAGTACTTC

v_call: TRBV6-5
clone_size: few
j_call: TRBJ1-1
d_call: TRBD1
cdr3_aa: CASSKIGTGGTEAFF
cdr3_nt: TGTGCCAGCAGCAAAATCGGGACAGGGGGCACTGAAGCTTTCTTT

v_call: TRBV7-9
clone_size: .
j_call: TRBJ2-3
d_call: .
cdr3_aa: CASSQVLTTDTQYF
cdr3_nt: TGTGCCAGCAGCCAAGTTTTGACCACAGATACGCAGTATTTT

v_call: TRBV19
clone_size: .
j_call: TRBJ2-7
d_call: .
cdr3_aa: CASSPGLYAEQYF
cdr3_nt: TGTGCCAGTAGCCCCGGATTGTACGCCGAGCAGTACTTC

v_call: TRBV7-2
clone_size: .
j_call: TRBJ1-4
d_call: .
cdr3_aa: CASSLTSGLPNEKLFF
cdr3_nt: TGTGCCAGCAGCTTAACCTCGGGACTACCTAATGAAAAACTGTTTTTT

v_call: TRBV28
clone_size: .
j_call: TRBJ2-7
d_call: .
cdr3_aa: CASSLGAGLGYEQYF
cdr3_nt: TGTGCCAGCAGCTTGGGGGCCGGACTAGGCTACGAGCAGTACTTC

v_call: TRBV7-9
clone_size: .
j_call: TRBJ1-1
d_call: .
cdr3_aa: CASSLAMIGGSGEAFF
cdr3_nt: TGTGCCAGCAGCTTGGCGATGATCGGGGGGAGTGGTGAAGCTTTCTTT

v_call: TRBV7-2
clone_size: .
j_call: TRBJ1-2
d_call: TRBD1
cdr3_aa: CASTPPRQGAKGYTF
cdr3_nt: TGTGCCAGCACCCCCCCCCGACAGGGGGCTAAGGGCTACACCTTC

v_call: TRBV6-6
clone_size: .
j_call: TRBJ1-1
d_call: TRBD1
cdr3_aa: CASSTGQGSEAFF
cdr3_nt: TGTGCCAGCAGTACCGGACAGGGCTCTGAAGCTTTCTTT

v_call: TRBV20-1
clone_size: few
j_call: TRBJ2-5
d_call: .
cdr3_aa: CSAHWQTQYF
cdr3_nt: TGCAGTGCCCACTGGCAGACCCAGTACTTC

v_call: TRBV6-6
clone_size: .
j_call: TRBJ2-7
d_call: .
cdr3_aa: CASSRQFGEQYF
cdr3_nt: TGTGCCAGCAGTCGGCAGTTCGGGGAGCAGTACTTC

v_call: TRBV7-2
clone_size: .
j_call: TRBJ2-7
d_call: .
cdr3_aa: CASSGTGSYEQYF
cdr3_nt: TGTGCCAGCAGCGGGACTGGTTCCTACGAGCAGTACTTC

v_call: TRBV7-2
clone_size: .
j_call: TRBJ2-1
d_call: .
cdr3_aa: CASREPGVGEQFF
cdr3_nt: TGTGCCAGCAGGGAGCCTGGTGTAGGGGAGCAGTTCTTC

v_call: TRBV30
clone_size: .
j_call: TRBJ1-1
d_call: TRBD1
cdr3_aa: CAWSSGQGGTEAFF
cdr3_nt: TGTGCCTGGAGCTCTGGACAGGGGGGGACTGAAGCTTTCTTT

v_call: TRBV30
clone_size: .
j_call: TRBJ1-2
d_call: .
cdr3_aa: CAWTGDPYGYTF
cdr3_nt: TGTGCCTGGACCGGGGACCCTTATGGCTACACCTTC

v_call: TRBV30
clone_size: .
j_call: TRBJ1-6
d_call: .
cdr3_aa: CAWSVSARWRGGNSPLHF
cdr3_nt: TGTGCCTGGAGTGTTTCGGCAAGGTGGAGGGGAGGTAATTCACCCCTCCACTTT

v_call: TRBV30
clone_size: .
j_call: TRBJ2-7
d_call: .
cdr3_aa: CAWSALGFSYEQYF
cdr3_nt: TGTGCCTGGAGCGCTTTGGGGTTCTCCTACGAGCAGTACTTC

v_call: TRBV19
clone_size: .
j_call: TRBJ2-5
d_call: .
cdr3_aa: CASSIMAQETQYF
cdr3_nt: TGTGCCAGTAGTATTATGGCTCAAGAGACCCAGTACTTC

v_call: TRBV5-1
clone_size: .
j_call: TRBJ2-6
d_call: .
cdr3_aa: CASSPPNLSGANVLTF
cdr3_nt: TGCGCCAGCAGCCCGCCCAACCTGTCTGGGGCCAACGTCCTGACTTTC

v_call: TRBV6-6
clone_size: .
j_call: TRBJ2-7
d_call: TRBD1
cdr3_aa: CASSDPTGSSYEQYF
cdr3_nt: TGTGCCAGCAGTGACCCGACAGGGTCCTCCTACGAGCAGTACTTC

v_call: TRBV7-2
clone_size: .
j_call: TRBJ2-1
d_call: TRBD2
cdr3_aa: CASSFGLAGGYEQFF
cdr3_nt: TGTGCCAGCAGCTTCGGGCTAGCGGGAGGGTATGAGCAGTTCTTC

v_call: TRBV4-2
clone_size: .
j_call: TRBJ2-3
d_call: .
cdr3_aa: CASSQGLPLGGSTDTQYF
cdr3_nt: TGTGCCAGCAGCCAAGGTCTCCCTCTGGGCGGCAGCACAGATACGCAGTATTTT

v_call: TRBV2
clone_size: .
j_call: TRBJ2-5
d_call: .
cdr3_aa: CASSEARGGQETQYF
cdr3_nt: TGTGCCAGCAGTGAAGCGAGGGGGGGCCAAGAGACCCAGTACTTC

v_call: TRBV5-1
clone_size: .
j_call: TRBJ1-1
d_call: TRBD1
cdr3_aa: CASSEQGRNTEAFF
cdr3_nt: TGCGCCAGCAGCGAACAGGGGAGGAACACTGAAGCTTTCTTT

v_call: TRBV4-3
clone_size: .
j_call: TRBJ1-1
d_call: TRBD1
cdr3_aa: CASSQDRGRRTEAFF
cdr3_nt: TGCGCCAGCAGCCAGGACAGGGGGCGTCGGACTGAAGCTTTCTTT

v_call: TRBV19
clone_size: .
j_call: TRBJ1-6
d_call: .
cdr3_aa: CASSILAESSYNSPLHF
cdr3_nt: TGTGCCAGTAGTATTTTGGCGGAGAGCTCCTATAATTCACCCCTCCACTTT

v_call: TRBV7-2
clone_size: .
j_call: TRBJ2-5
d_call: TRBD2
cdr3_aa: CASTSGLAGETQYF
cdr3_nt: TGTGCCAGCACCTCGGGACTAGCGGGGGAGACCCAGTACTTC

v_call: TRBV5-1
clone_size: .
j_call: TRBJ1-6
d_call: TRBD1
cdr3_aa: CASSQSGQGARLHF
cdr3_nt: TGCGCCAGCAGCCAATCGGGACAGGGGGCTCGGCTCCACTTT

v_call: TRBV28
clone_size: .
j_call: TRBJ2-6
d_call: .
cdr3_aa: CAINRDTSGGANVLTF
cdr3_nt: TGTGCCATCAACCGGGACACCTCGGGGGGGGCCAACGTCCTGACTTTC

v_call: TRBV19
clone_size: .
j_call: TRBJ1-5
d_call: .
cdr3_aa: CASSNRVLSNQPQHF
cdr3_nt: TGTGCCAGTAGTAACAGGGTACTTAGCAATCAGCCCCAGCATTTT

v_call: TRBV2
clone_size: .
j_call: TRBJ1-4
d_call: .
cdr3_aa: CASGETGKGEKLFF
cdr3_nt: TGTGCCAGCGGAGAAACAGGGAAAGGTGAAAAACTGTTTTTT

v_call: TRBV2
clone_size: .
j_call: TRBJ2-7
d_call: .
cdr3_aa: CASSEINEQYF
cdr3_nt: TGTGCCAGCAGTGAAATAAACGAGCAGTACTTC

v_call: TRBV6-5
clone_size: .
j_call: TRBJ2-3
d_call: .
cdr3_aa: CASTLTRARADTQYF
cdr3_nt: TGTGCCAGCACCCTAACTAGAGCCCGTGCAGATACGCAGTATTTT

v_call: TRBV9
clone_size: .
j_call: TRBJ1-2
d_call: .
cdr3_aa: CASSAHGPYGYTF
cdr3_nt: TGTGCCAGCAGCGCCCACGGACCGTATGGCTACACCTTC

v_call: TRBV6-5
clone_size: .
j_call: TRBJ1-2
d_call: .
cdr3_aa: CASTSPGKGDYGYTF
cdr3_nt: TGTGCCAGCACTTCCCCGGGGAAAGGGGACTATGGCTACACCTTC

v_call: TRBV28
clone_size: .
j_call: TRBJ1-1
d_call: .
cdr3_aa: CASSLRGAKLRNTEAFF
cdr3_nt: TGTGCCAGCAGTTTGAGGGGCGCAAAGCTTCGGAACACTGAAGCTTTCTTT

v_call: TRBV2
clone_size: .
j_call: TRBJ1-5
d_call: .
cdr3_aa: CASSVQGLKQPQHF
cdr3_nt: TGTGCCAGCAGTGTTCAGGGATTGAAACAGCCCCAGCATTTT

v_call: TRBV6-5
clone_size: .
j_call: TRBJ2-7
d_call: TRBD1
cdr3_aa: CASRSTGQPTWEQYF
cdr3_nt: TGTGCCAGCAGATCGACGGGACAGCCGACTTGGGAGCAGTACTTC

v_call: TRBV4-2
clone_size: .
j_call: TRBJ1-1
d_call: TRBD1
cdr3_aa: CASSLSRGHNTEAFF
cdr3_nt: TGTGCCAGCAGCCTTTCCAGGGGGCACAACACTGAAGCTTTCTTT

v_call: TRBV10-3
clone_size: .
j_call: TRBJ1-2
d_call: .
cdr3_aa: CAISESAGGQGFTNYGYTF
cdr3_nt: TGTGCCATCAGTGAGTCGGCGGGGGGGCAGGGATTCACTAACTATGGCTACACCTTC

v_call: TRBV27
clone_size: medium-sized
j_call: TRBJ1-2
d_call: .
cdr3_aa: CASSLSQGNYGYTF
cdr3_nt: TGTGCCAGCAGTTTGAGTCAGGGGAACTATGGCTACACCTTC

v_call: TRBV29-1
clone_size: once
j_call: TRBJ2-3
d_call: TRBD1
cdr3_aa: CSAGTGGTDTQYF
cdr3_nt: TGCAGCGCCGGGACAGGGGGCACAGATACGCAGTATTTT

v_call: TRBV28
clone_size: .
j_call: TRBJ1-2
d_call: .
cdr3_aa: CASSIGLGSNGYTF
cdr3_nt: TGTGCCAGCAGCATAGGGTTGGGATCGAATGGCTACACCTTC

v_call: TRBV6-1
clone_size: .
j_call: TRBJ2-7
d_call: .
cdr3_aa: CASSELETYEQYF
cdr3_nt: TGTGCCAGCAGTGAACTCGAGACTTACGAGCAGTACTTC

v_call: TRBV19
clone_size: .
j_call: TRBJ1-5
d_call: TRBD1
cdr3_aa: CASSPGQGNSNQPQHF
cdr3_nt: TGTGCCAGTAGCCCGGGACAGGGGAATAGCAATCAGCCCCAGCATTTT

v_call: TRBV7-9
clone_size: .
j_call: TRBJ2-3
d_call: TRBD1
cdr3_aa: CASSLGDRGQRDTQYF
cdr3_nt: TGTGCCAGCAGCCTTGGGGACAGGGGGCAAAGAGATACGCAGTATTTT